Detailed here is one T cell receptor (beta chain). What it binds is unknown. At the DNA level, this CDR3 is encoded by other sequences in the same sample as well. The germline V gene has CDR1 SGHRS and CDR2 YFSETQ. This CDR3 spans 14 amino acids. The ends lost 8 bases at V and 6 bases at J; junction bases unmatched: 7. These data come from a study of beta chain features in type 1 diabetes. Researchers reported sorting CD4+ naive, central memory, regulatory and stem cell-like memory cells via CD45RO/CCR7/CD25/CD127/CD95/CD27. The isolated RNA, all of it, was reverse transcribed, so expressed TCRB transcripts were what got sequenced. The repertoire was sequenced with immunoSEQ multiplex PCR; TCRdb's copy has only in-frame clones and lacks some. The sample yields under 900,000 clones, 17% seen once. Study-level results: Fewer insertions but more deletions were seen at VDJ junctions in type 1 diabetes patients.

Material for sequencing was naive CD4+ T cells from blood. The V and J genes are TRBV5-1 and TRBJ2-1, with TRBD2 matching 11 bases. This sequence was found in a woman in her late teens or twenties in good health. CDR3 DNA sequence: TGCGCCAGTTCCAGTGGGACTAGCGGCAATGAGCAGTTCTTC. Protein sequence: CASSSGTSGNEQFF.